The subject of this entry is one T cell receptor (beta chain). What it binds is not known. The data derive from a study of OX40 agonist ivuxolimab in advanced cancers. Study information: Treatment of patients was with ivuxolimab, an agonistic anti-OX40 (CD134) antibody.

Notes on the study in general: Researchers did not establish what antigens the expanded peripheral T cells target. Among the lowest levels of clonal expansion were found in partial responders at 0.1-3.0 mg/kg. CD4+ and CD8+ T cells in blood underwent clonal expansion by week 6 at 0.1 to 3.0 mg/kg.

Only in-frame clones appear in the TCRdb table, and some are missing; sequencing was by immunoSEQ multiplex PCR. The table includes around 99,000 clones, more than 85% detected once. V was pared by 6 bases and J by 5 bases, with 9 bases of the junction left unmatched. Germline values: CDR1 SNHLY, CDR2 FYNNEI. This CDR3 has 14 amino acids. The chain employs TRBV2 and TRBJ2-7; 8 positions agree with TRBD2. This sequence was found in an adult with an advanced solid tumor such as melanoma, head and neck, liver or kidney cancer. The specimen was CD4+ or CD8+ T cells sorted from blood, collected in a trial of the OX40 agonist ivuxolimab. The CDR3 DNA reads TGTGCCAGCAGCCCCAGCGGGAGAAGGGACGAGCAGTACTTC. Amino acids: CASSPSGRRDEQYF.